Detailed here is one TCR beta chain. As yet, its antigen is unknown. The data originate from a study of STAT5B mutations in CD4+ large granular lymphocyte leukemia. The study's findings and limits: Compared with healthy controls (2/35), patient top clones favored TRBV06 (8/27).

Germline CDR1 and CDR2: MRHNA and SNTAGT. Unmatched junction bases numbered 8, after V lost 0 bases and J lost 5 bases. The length of the CDR3 is 17 residues. Profiled with immunoSEQ multiplex PCR; TCRdb holds only in-frame clones, not every one. The sample lists 25,000 to 35,000 clones, around 70% occurring once. V and J are TRBV6-4 and TRBJ2-5; 11 positions agree with TRBD2. This receptor was obtained from a human donor in good health. Sequenced: CD4+ T cells from blood buffy coats. The CDR3 DNA reads TGTGCCAGCAGTGACTCGAGTAGCGGGGGGGCGGGTGAGACCCAGTACTTC. Translating it yields CASSDSSSGGAGETQYF.